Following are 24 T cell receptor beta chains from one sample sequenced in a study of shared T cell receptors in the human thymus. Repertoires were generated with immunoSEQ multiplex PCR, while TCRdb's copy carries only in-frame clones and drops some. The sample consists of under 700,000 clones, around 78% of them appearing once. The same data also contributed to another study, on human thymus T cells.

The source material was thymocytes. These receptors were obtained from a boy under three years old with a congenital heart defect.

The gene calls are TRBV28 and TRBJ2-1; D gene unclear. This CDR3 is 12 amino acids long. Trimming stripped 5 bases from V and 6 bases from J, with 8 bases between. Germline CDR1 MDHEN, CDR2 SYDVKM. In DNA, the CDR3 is TGTGCCAGCAGTCTTAGCCTCAATGAGCAGTTCTTC. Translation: CASSLSLNEQFF.

The CDR3 region has the DNA TGTGCCAGCAGCCAAGAACATCCAGCGGGTTGGACCTACGAGCAGTACTTC. Translation: CASSQEHPAGWTYEQYF. The chain has TRBV14 and TRBJ2-7; the D gene is possibly TRBD2 (6 bases). Trimming stripped 0 bases from V and 2 bases from J, with 17 bases between. There are 17 residues in the CDR3. In germline, CDR1 is SGHDN, CDR2 FVKESK.

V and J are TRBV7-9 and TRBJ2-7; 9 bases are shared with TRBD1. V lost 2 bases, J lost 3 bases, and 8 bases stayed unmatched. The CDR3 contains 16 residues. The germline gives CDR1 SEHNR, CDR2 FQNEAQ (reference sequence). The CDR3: CASSLRSTGGIYEQYF. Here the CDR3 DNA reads TGTGCCAGCAGCTTACGATCGACAGGGGGTATCTACGAGCAGTACTTC. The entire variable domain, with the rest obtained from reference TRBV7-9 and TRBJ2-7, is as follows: DTGVSQNPRHKITKRGQNVTFRCDPISEHNRLYWYRQTLGQGPEFLTYFQNEAQLEKSRLLSDRFSAERPKGSFSTLEIQRTEQGDSAMYLCASSLRSTGGIYEQYFGPGTRLTVT.

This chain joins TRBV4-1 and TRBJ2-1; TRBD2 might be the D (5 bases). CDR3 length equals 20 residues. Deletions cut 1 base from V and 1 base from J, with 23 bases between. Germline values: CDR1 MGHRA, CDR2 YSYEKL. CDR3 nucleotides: TGCGCCAGCAGCCAAGGTGGTAGCGCACGCAACAGACCTTCCTACAATGAGCAGTTCTTC. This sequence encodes CASSQGGSARNRPSYNEQFF.

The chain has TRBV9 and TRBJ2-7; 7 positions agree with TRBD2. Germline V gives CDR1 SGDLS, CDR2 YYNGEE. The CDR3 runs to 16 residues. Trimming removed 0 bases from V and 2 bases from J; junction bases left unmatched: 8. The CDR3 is CASSVESSGRAYEQYF. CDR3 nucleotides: TGTGCCAGCAGCGTAGAGTCTAGCGGAAGAGCCTACGAGCAGTACTTC.

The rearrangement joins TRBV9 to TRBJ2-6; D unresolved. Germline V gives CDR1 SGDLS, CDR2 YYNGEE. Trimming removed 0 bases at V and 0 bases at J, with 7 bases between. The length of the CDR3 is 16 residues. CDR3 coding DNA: TGTGCCAGCAGCGTAGGGCGGCCCTCTGGGGCCAACGTCCTGACTTTC. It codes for CASSVGRPSGANVLTF.

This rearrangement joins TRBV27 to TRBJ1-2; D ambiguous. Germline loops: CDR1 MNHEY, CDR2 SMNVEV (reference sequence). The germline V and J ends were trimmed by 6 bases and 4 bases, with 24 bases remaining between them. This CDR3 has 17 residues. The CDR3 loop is CASRHSTVPTDRYGYTF. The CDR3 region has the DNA TGTGCCAGCAGGCACTCGACTGTCCCTACTGATCGCTATGGCTACACCTTC.

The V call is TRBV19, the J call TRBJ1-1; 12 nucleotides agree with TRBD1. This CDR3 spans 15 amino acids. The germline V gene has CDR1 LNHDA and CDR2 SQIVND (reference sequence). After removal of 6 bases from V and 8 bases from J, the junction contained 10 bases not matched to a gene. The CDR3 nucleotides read TGTGCCAGTAGGGTTCCGGGACAGGGGGCCGAGGAAGCTTTCTTT. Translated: CASRVPGQGAEEAFF. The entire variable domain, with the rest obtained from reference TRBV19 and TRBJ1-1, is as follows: DGGITQSPKYLFRKEGQNVTLSCEQNLNHDAMYWYRQDPGQGLRLIYYSQIVNDFQKGDIAEGYSVSREKKESFPLTVTSAQKNPTAFYLCASRVPGQGAEEAFFGQGTRLTVV.

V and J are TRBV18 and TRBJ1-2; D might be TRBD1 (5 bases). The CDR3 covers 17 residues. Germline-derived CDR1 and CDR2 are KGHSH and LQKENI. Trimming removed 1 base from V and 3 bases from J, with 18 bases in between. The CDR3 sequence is CASSPRRRARLDYGYTF. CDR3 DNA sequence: TGTGCCAGCTCACCACGTCGCAGGGCCCGCCTAGACTATGGCTACACCTTC. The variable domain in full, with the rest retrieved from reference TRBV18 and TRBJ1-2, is NAGVMQNPRHLVRRRGQEARLRCSPMKGHSHVYWYRQLPEEGLKFMVYLQKENIIDESGMPKERFSAEFPKEGPSILRIQQVVRGDSAAYFCASSPRRRARLDYGYTFGSGTRLTVV.

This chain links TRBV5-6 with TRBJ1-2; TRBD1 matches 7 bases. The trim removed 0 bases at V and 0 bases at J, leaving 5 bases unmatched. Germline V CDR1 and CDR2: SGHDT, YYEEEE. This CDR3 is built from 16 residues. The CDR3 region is CASSLGGDRANYGYTF. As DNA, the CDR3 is TGTGCCAGCAGCTTGGGAGGGGACAGAGCTAACTATGGCTACACCTTC.

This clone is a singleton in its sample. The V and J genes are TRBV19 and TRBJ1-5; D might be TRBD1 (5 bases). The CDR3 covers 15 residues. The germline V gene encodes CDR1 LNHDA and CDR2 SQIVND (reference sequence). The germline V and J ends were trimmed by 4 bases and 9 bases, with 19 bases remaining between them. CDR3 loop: CASSNRDSHGVPQHF. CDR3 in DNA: TGTGCCAGTAGTAATAGGGACTCACATGGGGTGCCCCAGCATTTT. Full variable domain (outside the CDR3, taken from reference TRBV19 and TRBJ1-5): DGGITQSPKYLFRKEGQNVTLSCEQNLNHDAMYWYRQDPGQGLRLIYYSQIVNDFQKGDIAEGYSVSREKKESFPLTVTSAQKNPTAFYLCASSNRDSHGVPQHFGDGTRLSIL.

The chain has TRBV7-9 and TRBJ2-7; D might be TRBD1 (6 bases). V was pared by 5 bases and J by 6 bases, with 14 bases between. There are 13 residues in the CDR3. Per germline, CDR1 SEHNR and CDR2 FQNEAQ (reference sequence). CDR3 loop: CASSPGAGGEQYF. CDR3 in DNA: TGTGCCAGCAGCCCAGGGGCGGGTGGCGAGCAGTACTTC.

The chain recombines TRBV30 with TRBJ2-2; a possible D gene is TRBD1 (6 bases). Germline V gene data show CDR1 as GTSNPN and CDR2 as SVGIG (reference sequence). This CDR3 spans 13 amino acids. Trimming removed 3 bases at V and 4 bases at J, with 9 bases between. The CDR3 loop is CAWRRGGTGELFF. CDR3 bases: TGTGCCTGGAGGAGAGGGGGCACCGGGGAGCTGTTTTTT.

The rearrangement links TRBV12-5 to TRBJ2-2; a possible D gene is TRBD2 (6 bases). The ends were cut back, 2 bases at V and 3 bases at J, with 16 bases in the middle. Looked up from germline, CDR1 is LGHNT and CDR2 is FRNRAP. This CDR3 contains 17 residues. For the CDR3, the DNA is TGTGCTAGTGGTTTGACGAGGGGCGGGATCGACACCGGGGAGCTGTTTTTT. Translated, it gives CASGLTRGGIDTGELFF. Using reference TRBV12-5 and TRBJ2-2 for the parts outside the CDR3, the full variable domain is DARVTQTPRHKVTEMGQEVTMRCQPILGHNTVFWYRQTMMQGLELLAYFRNRAPLDDSGMPKDRFSAEMPDATLATLKIQPSEPRDSAVYFCASGLTRGGIDTGELFFGEGSRLTVL.

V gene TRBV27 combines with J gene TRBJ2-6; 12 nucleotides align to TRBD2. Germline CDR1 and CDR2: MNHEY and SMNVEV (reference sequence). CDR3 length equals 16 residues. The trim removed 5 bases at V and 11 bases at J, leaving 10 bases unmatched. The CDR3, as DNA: TGTGCCAGCAGTCTAGGACTAGCGGGACAGCTCCACGTCCTGACTTTC. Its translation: CASSLGLAGQLHVLTF.

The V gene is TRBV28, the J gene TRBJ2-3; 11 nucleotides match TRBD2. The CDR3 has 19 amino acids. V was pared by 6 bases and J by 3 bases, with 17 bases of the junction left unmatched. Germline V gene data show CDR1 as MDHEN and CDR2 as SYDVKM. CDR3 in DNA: TGTGCCAGCAGCCCCCTTTCGGTAGCGGGAGGGCCGGGGACAGATACGCAGTATTTT. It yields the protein CASSPLSVAGGPGTDTQYF.

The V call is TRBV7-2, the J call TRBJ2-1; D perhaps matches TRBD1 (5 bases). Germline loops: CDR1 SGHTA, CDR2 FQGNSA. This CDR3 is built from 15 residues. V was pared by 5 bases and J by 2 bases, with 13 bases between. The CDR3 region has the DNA TGTGCCAGCAGCCCAGGGTACTTCACCTACAATGAGCAGTTCTTC. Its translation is CASSPGYFTYNEQFF. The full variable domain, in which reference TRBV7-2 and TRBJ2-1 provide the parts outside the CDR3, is GAGVSQSPSNKVTEKGKDVELRCDPISGHTALYWYRQSLGQGLEFLIYFQGNSAPDKSGLPSDRFSAERTGGSVSTLTIQRTQQEDSAVYLCASSPGYFTYNEQFFGPGTRLTVL.

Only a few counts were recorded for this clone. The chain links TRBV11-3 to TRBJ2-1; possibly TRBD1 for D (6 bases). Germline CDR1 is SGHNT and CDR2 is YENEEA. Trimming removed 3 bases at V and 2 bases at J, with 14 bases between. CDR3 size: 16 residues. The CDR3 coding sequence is TGTGCCAGCAGCTTCAACTGGACAGAACCCTACAATGAGCAGTTCTTC. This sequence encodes CASSFNWTEPYNEQFF. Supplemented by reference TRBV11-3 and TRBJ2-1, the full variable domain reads EAGVVQSPRYKIIEKKQPVAFWCNPISGHNTLYWYLQNLGQGPELLIRYENEEAVDDSQLPKDRFSAERLKGVDSTLKIQPAELGDSAVYLCASSFNWTEPYNEQFFGPGTRLTVL.

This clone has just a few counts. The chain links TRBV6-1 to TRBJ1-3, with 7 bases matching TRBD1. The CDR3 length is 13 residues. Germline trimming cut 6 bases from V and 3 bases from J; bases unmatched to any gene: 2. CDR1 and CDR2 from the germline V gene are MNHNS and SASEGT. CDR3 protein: CASRTGLGNTIYF. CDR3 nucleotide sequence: TGTGCCAGCAGGACAGGGCTTGGAAACACCATATATTTT.

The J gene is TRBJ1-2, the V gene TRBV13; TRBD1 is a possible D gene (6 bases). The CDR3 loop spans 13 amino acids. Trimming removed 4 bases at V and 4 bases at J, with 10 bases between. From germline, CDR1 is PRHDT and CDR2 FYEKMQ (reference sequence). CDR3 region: CASSSQGGYGYTF. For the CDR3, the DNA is TGTGCCAGCAGCTCTCAAGGGGGCTATGGCTACACCTTC.

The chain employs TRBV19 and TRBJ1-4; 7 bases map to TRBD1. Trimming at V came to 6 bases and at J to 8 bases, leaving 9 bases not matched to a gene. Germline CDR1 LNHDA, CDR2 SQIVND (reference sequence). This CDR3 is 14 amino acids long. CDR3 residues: CASRRGQLGEKLFF. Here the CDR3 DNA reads TGTGCCAGTAGAAGGGGACAGCTAGGAGAAAAACTGTTTTTT.

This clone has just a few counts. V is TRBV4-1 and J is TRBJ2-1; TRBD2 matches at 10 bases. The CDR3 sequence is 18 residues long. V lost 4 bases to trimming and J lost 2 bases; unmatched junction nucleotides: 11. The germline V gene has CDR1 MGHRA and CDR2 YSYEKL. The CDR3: CASSRNLITSGTYNEQFF. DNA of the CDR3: TGCGCCAGCAGCCGGAACCTTATAACTAGCGGGACCTACAATGAGCAGTTCTTC.

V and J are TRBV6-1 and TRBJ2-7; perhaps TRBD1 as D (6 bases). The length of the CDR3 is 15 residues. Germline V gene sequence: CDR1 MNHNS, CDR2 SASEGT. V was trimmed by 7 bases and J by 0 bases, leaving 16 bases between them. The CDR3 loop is CASTPPDSVSYEQYF. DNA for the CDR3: TGTGCCAGCACCCCCCCGGACAGCGTCTCCTACGAGCAGTACTTC.

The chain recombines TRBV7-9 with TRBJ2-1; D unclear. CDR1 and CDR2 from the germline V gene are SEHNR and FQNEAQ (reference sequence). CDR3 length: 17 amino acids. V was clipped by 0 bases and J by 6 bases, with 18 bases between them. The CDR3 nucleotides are TGTGCCAGCAGCTTAGCCGTTGGCAGACCTACGGGCAATGAGCAGTTCTTC. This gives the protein CASSLAVGRPTGNEQFF.